This TCR beta chain is from a study of identical twins. Study observations and caveats: The study based its conclusions on cross-sectional statistical analysis and did not follow the same donors.

Per germline, CDR1 SGHTA and CDR2 FQGNSA. V was shortened by 8 bases and J by 1 base, with 11 bases between the two germline ends. CDR3 length: 13 residues. Through template switching, a universal primer site was introduced, and the cDNA contained unique molecular identifiers. TCRdb fed the 5' RACE reads into MiXCR, producing one record per CDR3 protein. The sample consists of 690,000 or so distinct CDR3 sequences, roughly 6.2% of them appearing once. This clonotype was detected a few times. Antigen specificity is unknown. This chain uses TRBV7-2 with TRBJ1-1, with TRBD1 as a possible D gene (5 bases). The receptor was derived from a man aged 18 to 29 in good health. The sample consisted of naive T cells sorted from blood. The CDR3 reads CASGAGRNTEAFF. The DNA for the CDR3 is TGTGCCAGCGGGGCGGGGAGGAACACTGAAGCTTTCTTT.